The 28 T cell receptor beta chains below come from one sample, sequenced in a study of blood T cell repertoires in COVID-19. The method was immunoSEQ multiplex PCR; TCRdb's version includes in-frame clones alone and lacks a portion of them. The sample records more than 110,000 clones, over 70% being singletons. Material for sequencing was peripheral blood. These receptors were obtained from a human donor in a cohort sampled during active COVID-19.

V gene TRBV7-2 combines with J gene TRBJ1-2; D perhaps matches TRBD1 (6 bases). This CDR3 region has 14 residues. With 6 bases removed from V and 1 base from J, the gap between germline ends came to 12 bases. Germline values: CDR1 SGHTA, CDR2 FQGNSA. As DNA, the CDR3 is TGTGCCAGCAGTAACAGGGTAGATAACTATGGCTACACCTTC. Translated, it gives CASSNRVDNYGYTF.

The sample holds one count of this clone. The gene calls are TRBV29-1 and TRBJ1-1, with D unclear. Trimming removed 4 bases at V and 0 bases at J, with 3 bases between. The germline gives CDR1 SQVTM, CDR2 ANQGSEA. The CDR3 is 11 residues long. Here the CDR3 reads CSVVVNTEAFF. The DNA of the CDR3 is TGCAGCGTTGTCGTGAACACTGAAGCTTTCTTT.

This chain links TRBV6-1 with TRBJ2-2; 8 nucleotides line up with TRBD2. Germline CDR1 and CDR2: MNHNS and SASEGT. The CDR3 contains 15 residues. Trimming took 2 bases from V and 4 from J; bases not matched to a gene: 3. The CDR3 spells CASSELRGGTGELFF. In nucleotides, the CDR3 is TGTGCCAGCAGTGAACTCCGGGGGGGCACCGGGGAGCTGTTTTTT.

The chain carries TRBV7-9 and TRBJ2-5; no clear D gene. Germline assignment: CDR1 SEHNR and CDR2 FQNEAQ (reference sequence). The CDR3 covers 13 residues. Trimming stripped 5 bases from V and 0 bases from J, with 7 bases between. The CDR3 reads CASSPDYQETQYF. CDR3 nucleotide sequence: TGTGCCAGCAGCCCAGACTACCAAGAGACCCAGTACTTC.

The rearrangement uses TRBV3-1 (or the pseudogene TRBV3-2) and TRBJ2-3; 11 positions agree with TRBD2. With V trimmed by 3 bases and J by 0 bases, 17 bases remained unmatched. Looked up from germline, CDR1 is LGHDT and CDR2 is YNNKEL (reference sequence). The CDR3 has 21 residues. The CDR3 region is CASSHREETYSGRESTDTQYF. The CDR3 DNA sequence: TGTGCCAGCAGCCATCGAGAGGAAACCTATAGCGGGAGGGAAAGCACAGATACGCAGTATTTT.

DNA for the CDR3: TGTGCCATCAGTGAGCCCCCGGGGACAGGGGCTGGCTACACCTTC. Its protein is CAISEPPGTGAGYTF. The chain employs TRBV10-3 and TRBJ1-2; 10 bases fit TRBD1. CDR1 ENHRY and CDR2 SYGVKD come from the germline V gene. Trimming cost V 2 bases and J 7 bases; bases outside gene matches: 7. This CDR3 comprises 15 residues.

The CDR3 nucleotides read TGCGCCAGCAGCTTGGTGGTGGACAGGGTTATTTCACCCCTCCACTTT. Translation: CASSLVVDRVISPLHF. The J gene is TRBJ1-6, the V gene TRBV5-1; the match to TRBD1 covers 8 bases. This CDR3 region has 16 residues. The germline V gene encodes CDR1 SGHRS and CDR2 YFSETQ. The junction had 8 bases not matched to a gene; V was cut back by 0 bases and J by 9 bases.

The chain couples TRBV5-1 to TRBJ2-1; 11 nucleotides agree with TRBD2. The CDR3 has 16 residues. J gave up 6 bases and V 0 bases, and 5 bases lay outside the gene matches. Germline CDR1 and CDR2: SGHRS and YFSETQ. The CDR3 DNA follows: TGCGCCAGCAGCTTGGAACTAGCGGGAGAAGTCAATGAGCAGTTCTTC. Its translation is CASSLELAGEVNEQFF.

This CDR3 is CASSVGDRGTSTQYF. As DNA, the CDR3 is TGTGCCAGCAGCGTAGGGGACAGGGGGACGAGTACGCAGTATTTT. The chain recombines TRBV9 with TRBJ2-3, with 11 bases fitting TRBD1. V lost 0 bases, J lost 8 bases, and 5 bases stayed unmatched. Germline CDR1 SGDLS, CDR2 YYNGEE. CDR3 length equals 15 residues.

This clone has a handful of counts. The chain uses TRBV5-4 and TRBJ1-6, with a tentative D call TRBD1 (5 bases). Germline V gene data show CDR1 as SGHNT and CDR2 as YYREEE (reference sequence). There are 14 residues in the CDR3. Trimming cost V 0 bases and J 10 bases, with 11 bases left between them. CDR3 nucleotides: TGTGCCAGCAGCTTGGTACAGGTCGGGTCACCCCTCCACTTT. Translating it yields CASSLVQVGSPLHF.

V usage is TRBV6-4 and J usage is TRBJ2-2; D unresolved. The germline CDR1 and CDR2 sequences are MRHNA and SNTAGT. Trimming removed 5 bases at V and 3 bases at J, with 7 bases between. This CDR3 is built from 13 residues. The CDR3 is CASSLEDTGELFF. CDR3 coding DNA: TGTGCCAGCAGTCTAGAAGACACCGGGGAGCTGTTTTTT.

The chain uses TRBV5-5 and TRBJ2-3; 13 bases match TRBD2. The CDR3 runs to 17 residues. V lost 4 bases, J lost 5 bases, and 10 bases stayed unmatched. Looked up from germline, CDR1 is SGHKS and CDR2 is YYEKEE (reference sequence). As DNA, the CDR3 is TGTGCCAGCAGCCGGAGAACTAGCGGGGGGGCTAAAGATACGCAGTATTTT. Translation: CASSRRTSGGAKDTQYF.

The V and J genes are TRBV7-2 and TRBJ1-2; D remains unclear. Trimming removed 1 base at V and 3 bases at J, with 12 bases between. The CDR3 runs to 15 residues. Germline V gene lookup returns CDR1 SGHTA and CDR2 FQGNSA. Here the CDR3 DNA reads TGTGCCAGCAGCTTAGTCGGACTGACGGACTATGGCTACACCTTC. It translates to CASSLVGLTDYGYTF.

This clone was seen a single time. This CDR3 reads CASSSRDRGLADTQYF. CDR3 coding DNA: TGTGCCAGCAGCTCCCGGGACAGGGGGCTAGCAGATACGCAGTATTTT. V usage is TRBV7-3 and J usage is TRBJ2-3; 12 nucleotides agree with TRBD1. The CDR3 totals 16 residues. Germline CDR1 is SGHTA and CDR2 is FQGTGA. J gave up 4 bases and V 4 bases, and 6 bases lay outside the gene matches.

The chain combines TRBV27 with TRBJ2-1; 10 nucleotides agree with TRBD1. Trimming cost V 6 bases and J 4 bases; bases outside gene matches: 12. The length of the CDR3 is 17 residues. Germline V lookup: CDR1 MNHEY, CDR2 SMNVEV (reference sequence). The CDR3 DNA sequence: TGTGCCAGCAGCTTACGGGGAGGGACAGGGGAGTACAATGAGCAGTTCTTC. It codes for CASSLRGGTGEYNEQFF.

V and J are TRBV28 and TRBJ2-1, with a weak D call TRBD2 (6 bases). This CDR3 is built from 13 residues. Germline V CDR1 and CDR2: MDHEN, SYDVKM. V lost 8 bases, J lost 3 bases, and 11 bases lay in between. CDR3 nucleotides: TGTGCCAGCCGCGGGATTCTCTACAATGAGCAGTTCTTC. Translating it yields CASRGILYNEQFF.

Written as DNA, the CDR3 is TGTGCCAGCAGCTTAGGGCTAGCGGGTGCGCAGTTCTTC. Translation: CASSLGLAGAQFF. The genes are TRBV11-3 and TRBJ2-1; 8 bases map to TRBD2. This CDR3 spans 13 amino acids. Germline CDR1 SGHNT, CDR2 YENEEA. The trim removed 1 base at V and 12 bases at J, leaving 5 bases unmatched.

This sequence joins TRBV7-9 and TRBJ1-2, with 10 positions matching TRBD1. Trimming cost V 1 base and J 5 bases; bases outside gene matches: 4. The CDR3 contains 15 residues. Germline assignment: CDR1 SEHNR and CDR2 FQNEAQ (reference sequence). CDR3 DNA: TGTGCCAGCAGCTTAGGGCCGGGACAGGGGTATGGCTACACCTTC. As protein: CASSLGPGQGYGYTF.

The genes are TRBV23-1 and TRBJ2-7, with 8 bases identical to TRBD2. TRBV23-1 belongs to the ORF category, with a function that is uncertain. The V and J ends lost 6 bases and 2 bases, in that order; junction bases with no gene match: 6. This CDR3 contains 14 residues. CDR3 amino acids: CASSVSGGTYEQYF. Here the CDR3 DNA reads TGCGCCAGCAGCGTCAGCGGGGGAACCTACGAGCAGTACTTC.

This clone has just one count. The chain employs TRBV14 and TRBJ1-4; tentative D call: TRBD1 (6 bases). With 6 bases removed from V and 10 bases from J, the gap between germline ends came to 15 bases. CDR3 length equals 13 residues. Germline assignment: CDR1 SGHDN and CDR2 FVKESK. The CDR3 bases are TGTGCCAGCAGTCAGGGGCCTGGTGGAAAACTGTTTTTT. It encodes CASSQGPGGKLFF.

V and J are TRBV4-2 and TRBJ2-5; 8 nucleotides align to TRBD2. V trimming: 0 bases; J trimming: 2 bases; junction bases outside the gene matches: 8. This CDR3 region has 17 residues. Looked up from germline, CDR1 is LGHNA and CDR2 is YNFKEQ. The CDR3 DNA sequence: TGTGCCAGCAGCCAAGATGGTACTAGCGGAGAACAAGAGACCCAGTACTTC. It is translated as CASSQDGTSGEQETQYF.

This clone came up a few times. CDR3 in amino acids: CASSWRLAGNTDTQYF. CDR3 bases: TGTGCCAGCAGCTGGAGACTAGCGGGAAACACAGATACGCAGTATTTT. V usage is TRBV7-2 and J usage is TRBJ2-3; 11 bases align to TRBD2. Trimming removed 4 bases from V and 2 bases from J; junction bases left unmatched: 5. The CDR3 sequence is 16 residues long. CDR1 SGHTA and CDR2 FQGNSA come from the germline V gene.

The CDR3 bases are TGTGCCAGCAGCCTCTCTGGCAATCAGCCCCAGCATTTT. Its protein is CASSLSGNQPQHF. The rearrangement links TRBV6-2 or TRBV6-3 to TRBJ1-5; D remains ambiguous. Deletions cut 6 bases from V and 2 bases from J, with 8 bases between. There are 13 residues in the CDR3. The germline V gene has CDR1 MNHEY and CDR2 SVGEGT.

The chain links TRBV19 to TRBJ2-2; tentatively, D is TRBD1 (7 bases). The CDR3 is 17 amino acids. Deletions cut 0 bases from V and 5 bases from J, with 16 bases between. CDR1 is LNHDA and CDR2 is SQIVND in the germline V gene (reference sequence). The DNA of the CDR3 is TGTGCCAGTAGTATAGATCAGGCAGGGGGAGGTACCGGGGAGCTGTTTTTT. It yields the protein CASSIDQAGGGTGELFF.

The gene calls are TRBV4-3 and TRBJ2-3; TRBD1 agrees at 8 bases. V dropped 4 bases and J dropped 7; count of bases not matched to a gene: 7. The germline CDR1 and CDR2 sequences are LGHNA and YSLEER. The CDR3 sequence is 14 residues long. CDR3 residues: CASSLDRGGYTQYF. The CDR3 DNA is TGCGCCAGCAGCCTCGACAGGGGCGGGTATACGCAGTATTTT.

This chain joins TRBV7-2 and TRBJ2-3; 10 bases agree with TRBD2. CDR1 SGHTA and CDR2 FQGNSA come from the germline V gene. This CDR3 contains 15 residues. The ends lost 7 bases at V and 4 bases at J; junction bases unmatched: 8. The CDR3 DNA follows: TGTGCCAGCAACCCTAGCGGGAGAGTCGCAGATACGCAGTATTTT. Translated: CASNPSGRVADTQYF.

Written as DNA, the CDR3 is TGTGCCAGCAGCCAAGGGGCAGGGGGCTCGGGGGAGACCCAGTACTTC. Translated: CASSQGAGGSGETQYF. The rearrangement uses TRBV3-1 (or the pseudogene TRBV3-2) and TRBJ2-5; 8 bases agree with TRBD1. This CDR3 is 16 amino acids long. CDR1 is LGHDT, CDR2 YNNKEL, per germline (reference sequence). Trimming took 1 base from V and 5 from J; bases not matched to a gene: 9.

The table lists this clone with a count of one. V gene TRBV19 combines with J gene TRBJ1-2; 8 bases agree with TRBD1. The CDR3 consists of 14 residues. V shed 4 bases, J shed 3 bases, and the junction held 4 bases outside the gene matches. Germline loops: CDR1 LNHDA, CDR2 SQIVND (reference sequence). CDR3 residues: CASSRGTGHYGYTF. The CDR3 DNA reads as TGTGCCAGTAGTAGGGGGACAGGCCACTATGGCTACACCTTC.